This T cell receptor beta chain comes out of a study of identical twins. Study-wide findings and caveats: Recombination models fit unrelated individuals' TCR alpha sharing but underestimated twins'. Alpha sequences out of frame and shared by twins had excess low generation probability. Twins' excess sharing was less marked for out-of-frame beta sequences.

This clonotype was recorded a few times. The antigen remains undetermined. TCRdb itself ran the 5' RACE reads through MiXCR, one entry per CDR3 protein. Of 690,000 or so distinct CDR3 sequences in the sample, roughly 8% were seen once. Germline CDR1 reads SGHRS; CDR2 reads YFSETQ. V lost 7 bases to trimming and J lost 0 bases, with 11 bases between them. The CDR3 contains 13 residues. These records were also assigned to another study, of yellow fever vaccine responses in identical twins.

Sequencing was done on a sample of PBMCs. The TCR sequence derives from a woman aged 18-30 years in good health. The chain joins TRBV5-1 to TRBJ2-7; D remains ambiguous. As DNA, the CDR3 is TGCGCCAGCTCGAACCCGACCTCCTACGAGCAGTACTTC. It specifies CASSNPTSYEQYF. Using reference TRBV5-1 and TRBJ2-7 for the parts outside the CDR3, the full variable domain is KAGVTQTPRYLIKTRGQQVTLSCSPISGHRSVSWYQQTPGQGLQFLFEYFSETQRNKGNFPGRFSGRQFSNSRSEMNVSTLELGDSALYLCASSNPTSYEQYFGPGTRLTVT.